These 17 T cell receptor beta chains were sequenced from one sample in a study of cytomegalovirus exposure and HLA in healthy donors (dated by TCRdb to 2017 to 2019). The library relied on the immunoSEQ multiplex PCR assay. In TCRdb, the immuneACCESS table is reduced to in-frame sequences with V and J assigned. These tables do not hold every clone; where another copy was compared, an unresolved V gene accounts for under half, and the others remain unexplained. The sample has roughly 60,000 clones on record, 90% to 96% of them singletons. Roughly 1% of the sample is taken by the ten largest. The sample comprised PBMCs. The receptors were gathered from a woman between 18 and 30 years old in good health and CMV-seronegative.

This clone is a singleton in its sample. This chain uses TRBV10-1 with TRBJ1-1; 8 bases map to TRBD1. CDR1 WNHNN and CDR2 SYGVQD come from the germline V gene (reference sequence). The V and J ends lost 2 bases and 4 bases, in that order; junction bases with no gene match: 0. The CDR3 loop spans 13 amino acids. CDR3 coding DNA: TGCGCCAGCAGTGAGGACAGGGGCACTGAAGCTTTCTTT. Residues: CASSEDRGTEAFF.

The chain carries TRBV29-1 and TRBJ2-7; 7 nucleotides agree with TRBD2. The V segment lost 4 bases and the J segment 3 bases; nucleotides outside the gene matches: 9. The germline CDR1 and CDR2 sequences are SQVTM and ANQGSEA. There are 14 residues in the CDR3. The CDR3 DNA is TGCAGCGTTGCGGGGGGTGGAGAGCGCTACGAGCAGTACTTC. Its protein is CSVAGGGERYEQYF.

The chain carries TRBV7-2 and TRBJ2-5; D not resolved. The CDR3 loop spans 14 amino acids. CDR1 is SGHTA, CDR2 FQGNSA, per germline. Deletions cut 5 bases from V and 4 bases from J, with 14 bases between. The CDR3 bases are TGTGCCAGCAGCCCAGAGGCTGGCGGAGAGACCCAGTACTTC. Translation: CASSPEAGGETQYF.

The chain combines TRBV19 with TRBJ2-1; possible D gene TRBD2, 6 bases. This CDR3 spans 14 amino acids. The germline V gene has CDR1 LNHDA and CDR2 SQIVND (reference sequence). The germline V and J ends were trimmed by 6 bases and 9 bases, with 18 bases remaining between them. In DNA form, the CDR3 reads TGTGCCAGTAGCCCCGGGGGTGGCCCCGTTGAGCAGTTCTTC. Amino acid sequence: CASSPGGGPVEQFF. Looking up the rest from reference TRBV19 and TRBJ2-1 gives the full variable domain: DGGITQSPKYLFRKEGQNVTLSCEQNLNHDAMYWYRQDPGQGLRLIYYSQIVNDFQKGDIAEGYSVSREKKESFPLTVTSAQKNPTAFYLCASSPGGGPVEQFFGPGTRLTVL.

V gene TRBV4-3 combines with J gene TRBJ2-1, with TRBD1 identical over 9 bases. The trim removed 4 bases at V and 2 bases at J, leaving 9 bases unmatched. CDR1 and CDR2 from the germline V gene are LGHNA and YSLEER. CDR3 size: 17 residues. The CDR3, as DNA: TGCGCCAGCAGCCTCCTCCCGGGACAGGGCACCTACAATGAGCAGTTCTTC. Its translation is CASSLLPGQGTYNEQFF.

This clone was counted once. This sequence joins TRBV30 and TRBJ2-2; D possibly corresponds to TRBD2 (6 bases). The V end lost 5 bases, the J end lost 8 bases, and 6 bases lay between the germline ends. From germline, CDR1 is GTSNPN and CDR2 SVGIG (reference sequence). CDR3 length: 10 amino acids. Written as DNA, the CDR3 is TGTGCCTGGGCGGGGGGGGAGCTGTTTTTT. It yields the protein CAWAGGELFF.

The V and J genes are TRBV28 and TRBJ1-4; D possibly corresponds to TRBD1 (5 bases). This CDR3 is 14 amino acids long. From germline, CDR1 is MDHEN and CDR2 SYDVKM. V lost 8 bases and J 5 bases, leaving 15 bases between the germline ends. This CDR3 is CASVGGLPNEKLFF. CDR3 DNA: TGTGCCAGCGTGGGGGGTCTTCCAAATGAAAAACTGTTTTTT.

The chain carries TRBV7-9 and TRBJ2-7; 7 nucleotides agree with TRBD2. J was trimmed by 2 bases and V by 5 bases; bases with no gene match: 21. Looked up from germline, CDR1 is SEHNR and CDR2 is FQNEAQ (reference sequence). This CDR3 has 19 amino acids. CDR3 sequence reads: CASSPLAAGVAGAAYEQYF. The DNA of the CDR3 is TGTGCCAGCAGCCCCCTTGCGGCGGGGGTGGCGGGTGCAGCCTACGAGCAGTACTTC.

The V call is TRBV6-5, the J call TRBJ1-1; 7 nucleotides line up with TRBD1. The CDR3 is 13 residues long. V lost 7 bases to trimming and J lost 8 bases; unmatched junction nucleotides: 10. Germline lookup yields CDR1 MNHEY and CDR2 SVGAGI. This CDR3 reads CASTPRQGGEAFF. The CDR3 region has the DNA TGTGCCAGCACCCCCCGACAGGGCGGAGAAGCTTTCTTT.

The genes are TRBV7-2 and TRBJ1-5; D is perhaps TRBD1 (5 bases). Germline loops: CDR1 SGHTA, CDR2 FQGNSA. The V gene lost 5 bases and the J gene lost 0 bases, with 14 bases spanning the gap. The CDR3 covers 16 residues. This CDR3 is CASSQGATISNQPQHF. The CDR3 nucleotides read TGTGCCAGCAGCCAAGGGGCAACCATTAGCAATCAGCCCCAGCATTTT.

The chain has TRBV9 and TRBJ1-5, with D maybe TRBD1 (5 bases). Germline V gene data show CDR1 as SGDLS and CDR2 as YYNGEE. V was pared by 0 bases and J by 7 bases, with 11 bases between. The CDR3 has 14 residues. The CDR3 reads CASSVDGAGQPQHF. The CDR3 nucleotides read TGTGCCAGCAGCGTAGATGGTGCAGGGCAGCCCCAGCATTTT.

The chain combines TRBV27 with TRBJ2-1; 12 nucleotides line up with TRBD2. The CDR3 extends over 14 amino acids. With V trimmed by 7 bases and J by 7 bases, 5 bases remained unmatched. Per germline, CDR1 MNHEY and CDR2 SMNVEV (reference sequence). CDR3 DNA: TGTGCCAGCAATTCGCTAGCGGGGGGGAATGAGCAGTTCTTC. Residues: CASNSLAGGNEQFF.

CDR3 region: CASSAQGGRGNTIYF. CDR3 sequence (DNA): TGTGCCAGCAGCGCCCAAGGTGGGCGCGGAAACACCATATATTTT. The V gene is TRBV9, the J gene TRBJ1-3; D is uncertain. The CDR3 spans 15 residues. With 3 bases removed from V and 4 bases from J, the gap between germline ends came to 14 bases. Germline CDR1 is SGDLS and CDR2 is YYNGEE.

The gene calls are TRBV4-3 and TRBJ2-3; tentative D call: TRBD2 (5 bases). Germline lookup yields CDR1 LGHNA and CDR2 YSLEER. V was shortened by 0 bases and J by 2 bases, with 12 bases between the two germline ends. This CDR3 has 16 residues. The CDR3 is CASSQEAGRTTDTQYF. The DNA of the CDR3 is TGCGCCAGCAGCCAAGAGGCGGGCCGGACCACAGATACGCAGTATTTT.

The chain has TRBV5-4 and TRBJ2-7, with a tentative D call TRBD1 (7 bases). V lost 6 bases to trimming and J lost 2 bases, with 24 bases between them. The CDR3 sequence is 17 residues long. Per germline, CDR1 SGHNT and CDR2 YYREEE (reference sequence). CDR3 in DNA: TGTGCCAGCACAGGTGGGGGGCCGGCACAGGGGCCCTACGAGCAGTACTTC. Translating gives CASTGGGPAQGPYEQYF.

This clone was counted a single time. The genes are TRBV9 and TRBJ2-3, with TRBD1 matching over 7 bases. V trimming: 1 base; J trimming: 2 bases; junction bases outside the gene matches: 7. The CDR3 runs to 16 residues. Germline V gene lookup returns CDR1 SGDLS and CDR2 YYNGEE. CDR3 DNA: TGTGCCAGCAGCGTATCCCCCGGGACAGTCACAGATACGCAGTATTTT. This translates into CASSVSPGTVTDTQYF.

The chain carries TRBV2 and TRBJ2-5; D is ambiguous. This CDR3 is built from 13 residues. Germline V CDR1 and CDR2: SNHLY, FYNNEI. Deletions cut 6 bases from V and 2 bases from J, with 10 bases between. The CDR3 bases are TGTGCCAGCAGAGCGACTGTTCAAGAGACCCAGTACTTC. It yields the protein CASRATVQETQYF.